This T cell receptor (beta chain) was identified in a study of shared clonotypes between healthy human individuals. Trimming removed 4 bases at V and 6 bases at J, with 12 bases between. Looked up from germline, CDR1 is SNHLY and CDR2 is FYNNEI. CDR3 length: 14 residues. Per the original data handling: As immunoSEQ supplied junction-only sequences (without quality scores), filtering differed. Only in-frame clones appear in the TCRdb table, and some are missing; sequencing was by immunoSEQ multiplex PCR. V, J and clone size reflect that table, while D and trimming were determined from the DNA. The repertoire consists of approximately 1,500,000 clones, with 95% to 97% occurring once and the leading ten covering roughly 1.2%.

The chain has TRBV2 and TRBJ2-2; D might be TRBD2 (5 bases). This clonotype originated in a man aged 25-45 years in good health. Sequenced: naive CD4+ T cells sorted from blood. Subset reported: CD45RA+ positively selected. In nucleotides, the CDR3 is TGTGCCAGCAGTGGAATAAGGACTGCCGGGGAGCTGTTTTTT. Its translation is CASSGIRTAGELFF.